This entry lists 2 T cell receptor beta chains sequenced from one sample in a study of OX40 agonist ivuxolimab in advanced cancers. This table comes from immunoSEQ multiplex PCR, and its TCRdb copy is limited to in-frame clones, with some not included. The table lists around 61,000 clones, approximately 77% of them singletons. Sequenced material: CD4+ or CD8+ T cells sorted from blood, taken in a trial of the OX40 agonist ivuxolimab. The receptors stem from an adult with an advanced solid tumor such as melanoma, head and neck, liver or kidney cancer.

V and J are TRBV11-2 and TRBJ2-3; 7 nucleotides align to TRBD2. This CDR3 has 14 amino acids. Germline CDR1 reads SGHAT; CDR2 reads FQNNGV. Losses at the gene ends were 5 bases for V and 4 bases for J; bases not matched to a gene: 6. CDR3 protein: CASSPDREADTQYF. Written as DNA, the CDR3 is TGTGCCAGCAGCCCGGACCGGGAGGCAGATACGCAGTATTTT.

Written as DNA, the CDR3 is TGCGCCAGCAGTTCAGCGGGGAGCTCCTACAATGAGCAGTTCTTC. Protein: CASSSAGSSYNEQFF. The rearrangement joins TRBV5-1 to TRBJ2-1; 7 nucleotides align to TRBD2. The CDR3 is made up of 15 amino acids. The V and J ends lost 5 bases and 0 bases, in that order; junction bases with no gene match: 5. Germline CDR1 reads SGHRS; CDR2 reads YFSETQ.